This T cell receptor (beta chain) emerged from a study of STAT5B mutations in CD4+ large granular lymphocyte leukemia. Points from the study as a whole: Main leukemic clonotypes were patient-specific, but more than 20% appeared at low frequency elsewhere. Patient CD4-sorted repertoires looked more clonal than healthy CD4+ repertoires, even without putative leukemic clones.

Germline assignment: CDR1 MNHEY and CDR2 SVGAGI. There are 12 residues in the CDR3. The survey-level immunoSEQ assay was used. Sequencing was performed with immunoSEQ multiplex PCR; in TCRdb, only in-frame clones are kept and a portion is missing. The table includes about 20,000 clones, 60% to 80% detected once. As concerns this clone: Its target is not known. The junction and the germline gene differ at one end; a read error may be behind it.

The chain is built from TRBV6-5 and TRBJ1-1, with 7 positions matching TRBD1. The sequenced sample consisted of CD4+ T cells from blood buffy coats. This TCR derives from a human donor in good health. The CDR3: CASSLLGQPKLF. The CDR3, as DNA: TGTGCCAGCAGCCTACTGGGACAGCCAAAACTCTTT.